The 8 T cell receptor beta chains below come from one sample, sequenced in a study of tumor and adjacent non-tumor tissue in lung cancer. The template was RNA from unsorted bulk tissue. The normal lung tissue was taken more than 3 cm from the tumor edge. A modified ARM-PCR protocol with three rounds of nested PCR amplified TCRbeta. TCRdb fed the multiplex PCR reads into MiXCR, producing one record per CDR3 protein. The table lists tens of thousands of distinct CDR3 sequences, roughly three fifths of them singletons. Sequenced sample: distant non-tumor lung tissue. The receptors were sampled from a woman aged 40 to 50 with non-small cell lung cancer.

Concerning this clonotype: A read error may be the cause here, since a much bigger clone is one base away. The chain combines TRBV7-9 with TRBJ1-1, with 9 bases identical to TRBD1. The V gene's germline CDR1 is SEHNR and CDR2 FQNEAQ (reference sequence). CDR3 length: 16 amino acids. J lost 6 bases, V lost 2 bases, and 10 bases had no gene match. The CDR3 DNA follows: TGTGCCAGCAGCTTAATCGTACAGGGGGCCGGCGCTGAAGCTTTCTTT. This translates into CASSLIVQGAGAEAFF.

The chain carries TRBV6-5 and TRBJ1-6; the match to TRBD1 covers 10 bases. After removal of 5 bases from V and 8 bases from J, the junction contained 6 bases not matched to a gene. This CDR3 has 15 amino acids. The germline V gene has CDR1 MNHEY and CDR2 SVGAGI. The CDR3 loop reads CASSTTGTGDSPLHF. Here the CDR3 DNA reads TGTGCCAGCAGTACTACCGGGACAGGGGATTCACCCCTCCACTTT.

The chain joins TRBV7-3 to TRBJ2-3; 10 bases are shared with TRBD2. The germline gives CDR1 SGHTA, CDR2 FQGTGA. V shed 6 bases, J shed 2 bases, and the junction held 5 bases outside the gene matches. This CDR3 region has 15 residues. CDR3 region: CASSPAGGATDTQYF. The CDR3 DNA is TGTGCCAGCAGTCCAGCGGGGGGGGCCACAGATACGCAGTATTTT.

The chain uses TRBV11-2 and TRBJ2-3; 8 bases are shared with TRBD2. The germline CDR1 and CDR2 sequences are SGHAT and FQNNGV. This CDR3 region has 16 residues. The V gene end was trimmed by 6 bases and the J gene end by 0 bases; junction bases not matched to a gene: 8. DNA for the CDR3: TGTGCCAGCAGGCCTCCCATAGCGGGGAGCACAGATACGCAGTATTTT. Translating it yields CASRPPIAGSTDTQYF.

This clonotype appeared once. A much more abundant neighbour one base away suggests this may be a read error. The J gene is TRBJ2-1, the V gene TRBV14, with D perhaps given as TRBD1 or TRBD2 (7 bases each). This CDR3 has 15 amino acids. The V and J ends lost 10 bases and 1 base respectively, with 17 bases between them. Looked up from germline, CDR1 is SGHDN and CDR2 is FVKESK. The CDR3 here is CAIRGMGGSYNEQFF. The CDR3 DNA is TGTGCCATCAGGGGGATGGGGGGGTCCTACAATGAGCAGTTCTTC.

For the CDR3, the DNA is TGCGCCAGCAGCTTGGACAAGGGTGGCGGATCCCAAAACATTCAGTACTTC. Residues: CASSLDKGGGSQNIQYF. The V gene is TRBV5-1, the J gene TRBJ2-4; D is undetermined. The CDR3 covers 17 residues. The germline CDR1 and CDR2 sequences are SGHRS and YFSETQ. The V end lost 0 bases, the J end lost 5 bases, and 18 bases lay between the germline ends.

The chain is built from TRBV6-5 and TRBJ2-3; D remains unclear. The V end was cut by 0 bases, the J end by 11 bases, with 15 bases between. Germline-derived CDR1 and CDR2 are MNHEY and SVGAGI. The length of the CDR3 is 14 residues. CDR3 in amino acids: CASSYSDPTDVQYF. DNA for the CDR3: TGTGCCAGCAGTTACTCGGACCCCACAGATGTGCAGTATTTT.

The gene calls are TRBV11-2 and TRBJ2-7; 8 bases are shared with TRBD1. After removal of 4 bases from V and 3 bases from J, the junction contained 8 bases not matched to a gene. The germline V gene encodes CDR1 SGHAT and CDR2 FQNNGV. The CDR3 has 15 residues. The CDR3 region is CASSSGTGRIYEQYF. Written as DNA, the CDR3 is TGTGCCAGCAGCTCAGGGACAGGTAGAATCTACGAGCAGTACTTC.